This T cell receptor beta chain was recovered during a study of blood T cells in healthy people across ages. The use of a sample-barcoded 5' primer and a J-beta primer mix characterized a second PCR of roughly 7 to 12 cycles. Every cDNA molecule bore a tag from a template-switch adaptor containing 12 random nucleotides. TCRdb reprocessed the 5' RACE reads with MiXCR, giving one entry per CDR3 protein. The table lists 800,000 or so distinct CDR3 sequences, 35% to 50% of them singletons. Donor samples were obtained from healthy Caucasian individuals from Russia, aged about 6 to 100. The CDR3 covers 15 residues. The junction had 5 bases not matched to a gene; V was cut back by 0 bases and J by 7 bases. The germline CDR1 and CDR2 sequences are LNHNV and YYDKDF (reference sequence).

The sample taken for sequencing was blood. This receptor was obtained from a man older than 75 in good health. The rearrangement links TRBV15 to TRBJ1-4; 7 bases map to TRBD1. The CDR3 DNA reads as TGTGCCACCAGCAGAGAGGGACAGAGAGGTGAAAAACTGTTTTTT. It yields the protein CATSREGQRGEKLFF.